Included here is one TCR beta chain sequence, with context. The antigen is not known. PBMC libraries mostly used roughly 500 ng of input genomic DNA, with six replicates per sample. The protocol was immunoSEQ multiplex PCR, while the TCRdb copy is restricted to in-frame clones and leaves out a portion. The sample shows tens of thousands of clones, approximately 80% of them seen only once. The CDR3 consists of 15 residues. Trimming took 4 bases from V and 2 from J; bases not matched to a gene: 5. CDR1 is SEHNR, CDR2 FQNEAQ, per germline (reference sequence). Patients had newly diagnosed, untreated stage II-IVA oral cavity squamous cell carcinoma. The data originate from a study of neoadjuvant anti-PD-1 for oral cavity cancer. About the research overall: Patients without progression received a fourth nivolumab dose around day 43, then surgical resection on days 50-56. Study-wide results and caveats: Higher pretreatment Treg/Th17 ratios tracked higher pretreatment blood clonality.

The chain joins TRBV7-9 to TRBJ2-3; 8 bases agree with TRBD2. Sequenced material: PBMCs, taken before nivolumab (anti-PD-1) treatment. The origin of this receptor is a person between 40 and 85 years old with oral cavity squamous cell carcinoma. The CDR3 nucleotides are TGTGCCAGCAGCTCACCAGGACTAGCCACAGATACGCAGTATTTT. Its translation: CASSSPGLATDTQYF. The variable domain in full, completed from reference TRBV7-9 and TRBJ2-3, reads DTGVSQNPRHKITKRGQNVTFRCDPISEHNRLYWYRQTLGQGPEFLTYFQNEAQLEKSRLLSDRFSAERPKGSFSTLEIQRTEQGDSAMYLCASSSPGLATDTQYFGPGTRLTVL.